This TCR beta chain came from a study of vaccination and CD4 T cells after COVID-19. Whole-study context: Overlapping spike peptides of SARS-CoV-2, HCoV-NL63, HCoV-OC43 and HCoV-229E were used, and cells were stimulated with them.

Sample treatment: roughly 10-day PBMC culture with coronavirus spike peptide pools or control peptides (ViraFEST assay). Two million PBMCs went into each well for culture with 8 to 10 IU/ml IL-2 and 7.5 to 10 ug/ml peptide pools. For this clonotype: Its target is not known.

Sequencing of the DNA from cultured CD4+ T cells was carried out with the Oncomine TCR Beta short-read assay. TCRdb re-analysed the PCR reads in MiXCR, keeping a single row per CDR3 protein. Here the sample spans approximately 17,000 distinct CDR3 sequences, roughly 60% being singletons. The germline gives CDR1 MNHEY, CDR2 SVGEGT. CDR3 length: 16 residues. The V end was cut by 4 bases, the J end by 14 bases, with 24 bases between. The rearrangement uses TRBV6-2 or TRBV6-3 and TRBJ1-6, with D possibly matching TRBD1 (5 bases). Sequenced input: CD4+ T cells from blood, cultured in vitro. The receptor was isolated from a human donor who had recovered from COVID-19. CDR3 sequence (DNA): TGTGCCAGCAGTTCTTTAAGTTTCGGCGACAGCAGTTCCCTCCACTTT. Translated: CASSSLSFGDSSSLHF.